This paragraph covers one TCR beta chain sequence. Its target is unknown. The data stem from a study of human thymus T cells. Overall study findings and caveats: Unrelated individuals were reported by related research to share highly overlapping thymic repertoires. Gene usage for V and J segments appeared biased in thymic and blood repertoires.

Only in-frame clones appear in the TCRdb table, and some are missing; sequencing was by immunoSEQ multiplex PCR. The table has some 130,000 clones, just under 95% seen once; the top ten hold around 0.025%. Surgeons resected thymus tissue during corrective heart surgery. This CDR3 is built from 15 residues. From germline, CDR1 is LGHNA and CDR2 YSLEER. Between the trimmed V and J ends, which lost 0 bases and 3 bases, there was a span of 8 bases. The V call is TRBV4-3, the J call TRBJ2-2; D possibly corresponds to TRBD2 (7 bases). Sequenced material: thymus tissue. The clonotype originates from a boy less than two years old with a congenital heart defect but otherwise immunologically healthy. CDR3 sequence reads: CASSQEGGDTGELFF. CDR3 in DNA: TGCGCCAGCAGCCAAGAAGGGGGGGACACCGGGGAGCTGTTTTTT.